The 15 T cell receptor beta chains listed next were all sequenced from one sample in a study of T cell responses to AZD1222 COVID-19 vaccine. Repertoires were generated with immunoSEQ multiplex PCR, while TCRdb's copy carries only in-frame clones and drops some. The repertoire holds 75,000 to 95,000 clones, roughly 90% seen once, with roughly 4.2% in the top ten. Sequenced here: peripheral blood, sampled on day 0 of AZD1222 vaccination. The receptors originated from an adult in good health.

The chain uses TRBV7-3 and TRBJ2-3; no clear D gene. Germline CDR1 SGHTA, CDR2 FQGTGA. The V and J ends lost 8 bases and 4 bases respectively, with 10 bases between them. The CDR3 is 12 amino acids. CDR3 bases: TGTGCCAGCCGAGGCGGCGCAGATACGCAGTATTTT. Amino acids: CASRGGADTQYF. Looking up the rest from reference TRBV7-3 and TRBJ2-3 gives the full variable domain: GAGVSQTPSNKVTEKGKYVELRCDPISGHTALYWYRQSLGQGPEFLIYFQGTGAADDSGLPNDRFFAVRPEGSVSTLKIQRTERGDSAVYLCASRGGADTQYFGPGTRLTVL.

This rearrangement joins TRBV19 to TRBJ1-3, with no clear D. The CDR3 contains 14 residues. Trimming pared 6 bases from V and 4 bases from J, leaving 13 bases between. Germline loops: CDR1 LNHDA, CDR2 SQIVND (reference sequence). The CDR3 sequence is CASSPGPAGNTIYF. In nucleotides, the CDR3 is TGTGCCAGTAGCCCCGGACCCGCAGGAAACACCATATATTTT.

The V call is TRBV6-1, the J call TRBJ2-5; 8 bases map to TRBD2. Germline loops: CDR1 MNHNS, CDR2 SASEGT. CDR3 length: 14 residues. Trimming removed 2 bases from V and 4 bases from J; junction bases left unmatched: 3. CDR3 DNA: TGTGCCAGCAGTGAAACGGGAGGGAGAGAGACCCAGTACTTC. As protein: CASSETGGRETQYF.

V and J are TRBV5-1 and TRBJ2-1, with 10 bases fitting TRBD2. V gave up 5 bases and J gave up 4 bases; unmatched junction bases: 6. The CDR3 is 15 amino acids. Per germline, CDR1 SGHRS and CDR2 YFSETQ. The CDR3 sequence is CASRPLAGSYNEQFF. Here the CDR3 DNA reads TGCGCCAGCAGACCACTAGCGGGAAGTTACAATGAGCAGTTCTTC.

This clone showed up just once. CDR3 in DNA: TGCAGTGCCCGCCGGGGCTGGGACACCATATATTTT. It codes for CSARRGWDTIYF. The chain carries TRBV29-1 and TRBJ1-3; TRBD1 might be the D (5 bases). Germline CDR1 is SQVTM and CDR2 is ANQGSEA. The CDR3 sequence is 12 residues long.

V usage is TRBV7-2 and J usage is TRBJ1-5, with a possible D match to TRBD1 (5 bases). Looked up from germline, CDR1 is SGHTA and CDR2 is FQGNSA. Trimming pared 5 bases from V and 7 bases from J, leaving 15 bases between. The CDR3 extends over 14 amino acids. The CDR3 sequence is CASSTHTQGQPQHF. The CDR3 nucleotides are TGTGCCAGCAGCACGCACACCCAGGGACAGCCCCAGCATTTT.

The V call is TRBV3-1 (or the pseudogene TRBV3-2), the J call TRBJ1-2; no clear D. Germline CDR1 and CDR2: LGHDT and YNNKEL (reference sequence). The CDR3 loop spans 14 amino acids. Trimming removed 0 bases at V and 8 bases at J, with 13 bases between. The CDR3 is CASSQDGEGDGYTF. The CDR3 DNA is TGTGCCAGCAGCCAAGATGGGGAGGGCGACGGCTACACCTTC.

V usage is TRBV7-8 and J usage is TRBJ1-4; 9 bases fit TRBD1. Trimming at V came to 0 bases and at J to 8 bases, leaving 4 bases not matched to a gene. Germline CDR1 is SGHVS and CDR2 is FQNEAQ. The CDR3 is made up of 15 amino acids. The CDR3 protein is CASSLAGQGREKLFF. As DNA, the CDR3 is TGTGCCAGCAGCTTAGCGGGACAGGGTCGGGAAAAACTGTTTTTT.

The V gene is TRBV3-1 (or the pseudogene TRBV3-2), the J gene TRBJ2-5, with 9 nucleotides matching TRBD2. The CDR3 is made up of 17 amino acids. V was clipped by 4 bases and J by 5 bases; unmatched bases: 14. Per germline, CDR1 LGHDT and CDR2 YNNKEL (reference sequence). The chain's CDR3 is CASSPMLAGAPTETQYF. CDR3 in DNA: TGTGCCAGCAGCCCGATGTTAGCGGGGGCACCGACGGAGACCCAGTACTTC.

The chain combines TRBV25-1 with TRBJ2-2, with D unresolved. Trimming took 4 bases from V and 6 from J, leaving 12 bases between them. CDR1 and CDR2 from the germline V gene are MGHDK and SYGVNS. This CDR3 has 14 amino acids. CDR3 protein: CASSVSYESGELFF. For the CDR3, the DNA is TGTGCCAGCAGTGTGAGTTATGAGTCCGGGGAGCTGTTTTTT.

The chain employs TRBV29-1 and TRBJ1-1; maybe TRBD1 (6 bases). Germline V gene lookup returns CDR1 SQVTM and CDR2 ANQGSEA. Trimming stripped 3 bases from V and 5 bases from J, with 13 bases between. The CDR3 spans 13 residues. The CDR3 region has the DNA TGCAGCGTTGAGAGGGGGGGATGGACTGAAGCTTTCTTT. This translates into CSVERGGWTEAFF.

V gene TRBV2 combines with J gene TRBJ1-1, with D hard to call. CDR1 and CDR2 from the germline V gene are SNHLY and FYNNEI. The CDR3 is 16 residues long. Deletions cut 7 bases from V and 2 bases from J, with 20 bases between. The CDR3 DNA follows: TGTGCCAGCATCACCCCCGGCTTCGGAGCCAACACTGAAGCTTTCTTT. Its protein product is CASITPGFGANTEAFF.

The rearrangement joins TRBV6-5 to TRBJ1-3; 7 bases agree with TRBD1. This CDR3 is built from 14 residues. V shed 5 bases, J shed 4 bases, and the junction held 5 bases outside the gene matches. CDR1 and CDR2 from the germline V gene are MNHEY and SVGAGI. The CDR3 nucleotides are TGTGCCAGCAGTCCGGACAGGTCCGGAAACACCATATATTTT. Its protein is CASSPDRSGNTIYF.

V gene TRBV7-6 combines with J gene TRBJ1-2; the match to TRBD1 covers 8 bases. Germline trimming cut 1 base from V and 3 bases from J; bases unmatched to any gene: 22. CDR3 length: 21 amino acids. Germline V gene lookup returns CDR1 SGHVS and CDR2 FNYEAQ. The CDR3 nucleotides are TGTGCCAGCAGCTTAGGTCCTCCCCCCTCCCAGGGGGCGGTATCCTACTATGGCTACACCTTC. Translated: CASSLGPPPSQGAVSYYGYTF.

The V and J genes are TRBV11-2 and TRBJ1-2; D is unclear. The CDR3 contains 13 residues. V shed 6 bases and J shed 2 bases, with 10 bases lying between them. Germline-derived CDR1 and CDR2 are SGHAT and FQNNGV. CDR3 residues: CASSVAGNYGYTF. As DNA, the CDR3 is TGTGCCAGCAGTGTAGCGGGGAACTATGGCTACACCTTC.